Sequencing of this T cell receptor beta chain was carried out in a study of T cells in women clearing cervical HPV infection. Turning to the study itself: Cases: HPV16-related CIN3 or worse on histology, 2 invasive cancers. HLA type stays a possible confounder, typing being limited. The study's findings and limits: TRBV6-7 relative abundance averaged roughly 0.099% in cases and less than 0.2% in controls.

As to this clone: The antigen remains undetermined. The read ends 3 residues before the CDR3 terminus; that terminus is restored from the germline J gene.

The CDR3 loop spans 16 amino acids. Germline CDR1 is DFQATT and CDR2 is SNEGSKA (reference sequence). V dropped 2 bases and J dropped 6; count of bases not matched to a gene: 13. The table came from immunoSEQ multiplex PCR; TCRdb's copy has only in-frame clones and leaves some out. The specimen's table records about 33,000 clones. The source material was blood buffy coat. The sequence was obtained from a woman between 18 and 70 years old with a cervical HPV16 infection that either progressed to CIN3+ or cleared (not recorded which). The chain combines TRBV20-1 with TRBJ2-3; 8 bases are shared with TRBD2. CDR3 sequence reads: CSARQGWTSRVDTQYF. The DNA read from the CDR3 is TGCAGTGCTAGACAGGGCTGGACTAGCCGGGTGGATACG.